This is a list of T cell receptor beta chains from one sample in a study of CD8 T cells in ankylosing spondylitis. TCRdb reprocessed the 5' RACE reads with MiXCR, giving one entry per CDR3 protein. The data hold fewer than 250,000 distinct CDR3 sequences, with about 10% observed a single time. Sequenced: blood, either unsorted or a sorted T cell fraction (not recorded which). These receptors were obtained from a male donor with ankylosing spondylitis or in good health (not recorded which). CDR3s include the opening cysteine and the closing phenylalanine or tryptophan. The D gene is left open where the match is weak. Clone size is shown for a subset of rows, as once, few, many or a class of expanded clone.

v_call,d_call,clone_size,j_call,cdr3_nt,cdr3_aa
TRBV28,NA,NA,TRBJ1-1,TGTGCCAGCAGTCCACGGGGGGAGGGGGCTGAAGCTTTCTTT,CASSPRGEGAEAFF
TRBV2,TRBD1,many,TRBJ2-3,TGTGCCAGCAGGACGGGACAGGGAACCACAGATACGCAGTATTTT,CASRTGQGTTDTQYF
TRBV30,TRBD2,many,TRBJ2-1,TGTGCCTGGAGTGTACAAGCGGGAGGGCCTTATGAGCAGTTCTTC,CAWSVQAGGPYEQFF
TRBV24-1,NA,many,TRBJ2-1,TGTGCCACCAGTGAAGGTGGACCCAATGAGCAGTTCTTC,CATSEGGPNEQFF
TRBV7-9,TRBD1,many,TRBJ1-1,TGTGCCAGCTCGGGACAGCCGATGAACACTGAAGCTTTCTTT,CASSGQPMNTEAFF
TRBV6-5,NA,many,TRBJ2-3,TGTGCCAGCAGTACTAGACGACTGGGGACTGCCACAGATACGCAGTATTTT,CASSTRRLGTATDTQYF
TRBV7-9,NA,many,TRBJ2-1,TGTGCCAGCAGCTTTGGGGGGGGCCGGAACAATGAGCAGTTCTTC,CASSFGGGRNNEQFF
TRBV12-3/TRBV12-4,NA,NA,TRBJ1-5,TGTGCCAGCACCTTTAGCAATCAGCCCCAGCATTTT,CASTFSNQPQHF
TRBV11-2,NA,many,TRBJ1-2,TGTGCCAGCAGCCCCACGGGACTGAGCTATGGCTACACCTTC,CASSPTGLSYGYTF
TRBV12-3/TRBV12-4,NA,many,TRBJ2-1,TGTGCCAGCAGTTTAAATTCGGCGAGCGGGCGCTCAAGCTCCTACAATGAGCAGTTCTTC,CASSLNSASGRSSSYNEQFF
TRBV9,TRBD2,few,TRBJ2-3,TGTGCCAGCAGCGAAGGCGGGAGGGCCGCAGATACGCAGTATTTT,CASSEGGRAADTQYF
TRBV20-1,TRBD1,many,TRBJ1-4,TGCAGTGCTGGGACAGGGAATGTGGGTGAAAAACTGTTTTTT,CSAGTGNVGEKLFF
TRBV6-5,TRBD1,NA,TRBJ2-7,TGTGCCAGCAGTTACTACAGGGGGCAGTCCTACGAGCAGTACTTC,CASSYYRGQSYEQYF
TRBV4-2,TRBD1,many,TRBJ2-2,TGTGCCAGCAGCCCGCTGGACAGGACGGTCACCGGGGAGCTGTTTTTT,CASSPLDRTVTGELFF
TRBV3-1,TRBD2,many,TRBJ2-7,TGTGCCAGCACCACTGGGACTAGCGGACAGATTTACGAGCAGTACTTC,CASTTGTSGQIYEQYF
TRBV10-3,NA,many,TRBJ2-5,TGTGCCATCTCGTTCGTTGAGTTCCAAGAGACCCAGTACTTC,CAISFVEFQETQYF
TRBV6-6,TRBD1,NA,TRBJ2-7,TGTGCCAGCAGGGGGACAGGGTACGAGCAGTACTTC,CASRGTGYEQYF
TRBV5-1,NA,few,TRBJ2-3,TGCGCCAGCAGCTTGGCCACCGAGGGGGACACGCAGTATTTT,CASSLATEGDTQYF
TRBV5-1,NA,many,TRBJ2-1,TGCGCCAGCAGTCGCGGGGAATACTACAATGAGCAGTTCTTC,CASSRGEYYNEQFF
TRBV20-1,TRBD1,many,TRBJ2-7,TGCAGTGCTCGGGGACAGGGGGTCTACGAGCAGTACTTC,CSARGQGVYEQYF
TRBV7-7,NA,many,TRBJ2-2,TGTGCCAGCAGCTTAGCGACTAATTCCGGGGAGCTGTTTTTT,CASSLATNSGELFF
TRBV11-1,TRBD2,few,TRBJ2-7,TGTGCCAGCAGCTTAGGGTATTTGCGGGGGGCGAGCTCCTACGAGCAGTACTTC,CASSLGYLRGASSYEQYF
TRBV7-9,NA,NA,TRBJ2-1,TGTGCCAGCAGCTCATTAAGAACTTACAATGAGCAGTTCTTC,CASSSLRTYNEQFF
TRBV9,NA,NA,TRBJ2-1,TGTGCCAGCAGCAGGTCAAGGTCCCCCTACAATGAGCAGTTCTTC,CASSRSRSPYNEQFF
TRBV12-3/TRBV12-4,TRBD2,many,TRBJ2-2,TGTGCCAGCAGTTCTAGCGGGGGCCCAAACACCGGGGAGCTGTTTTTT,CASSSSGGPNTGELFF
TRBV5-1,TRBD1,many,TRBJ2-7,TGCGCCAGCAGCTTGGGTGCAGGGGGCGGCTACGAGCAGTACTTC,CASSLGAGGGYEQYF
TRBV5-6,NA,many,TRBJ1-6,TGTGCCAGCAGCTTGGGGTGGAATTCACCCCTCCACTTT,CASSLGWNSPLHF
TRBV3-1,TRBD1,many,TRBJ1-5,TGTGCCAGCAGCCAAGAGTTAGGGACAGGTGATCAGCCCCAGCATTTT,CASSQELGTGDQPQHF
TRBV18,NA,NA,TRBJ1-1,TGTGCCAGCTCATCCTTGGGTAGCACTGAAGCTTTCTTT,CASSSLGSTEAFF
TRBV5-1,TRBD2,many,TRBJ2-1,TGCGCCAGCAGTCCCCTAGCGGGAGGGAGCAATGAGCAGTTCTTC,CASSPLAGGSNEQFF
TRBV7-2,TRBD2,few,TRBJ2-1,TGTGCCAGCAGCTCAGGGACTAGTGGGTTCTTC,CASSSGTSGFF
TRBV10-3,NA,many,TRBJ2-5,TGTGCCACCCAGGGTAACGTTCGGGAGACCCAGTACTTC,CATQGNVRETQYF
TRBV20-1,TRBD1,many,TRBJ1-1,TGCAGTGCTAGAGATGGGGACAGGGGAACGAACACTGAAGCTTTCTTT,CSARDGDRGTNTEAFF
TRBV20-1,NA,many,TRBJ2-7,TGCAGTGCTAGCATAGCCCCAACATCTGTCGGCGAGCAGTACTTC,CSASIAPTSVGEQYF